This T cell receptor (beta chain) was profiled in a study of circulating and synovial CD4+ cells in juvenile arthritis. The germline CDR1 and CDR2 sequences are LNHDA and SQIVND (reference sequence). V was pared by 9 bases and J by 0 bases, with 11 bases of the junction left unmatched. The CDR3 runs to 16 residues. TCRdb's table, derived via immunoSEQ multiplex PCR, lists solely in-frame clones and lacks some. The top ten clones hold approximately 2.9% of a sample with more than 30,000 clones, about 93% of them seen once. Sequenced input: CD4+ T cells from blood. The chain joins TRBV19 to TRBJ1-3, with 7 positions matching TRBD1. This TCR came from a human donor with juvenile idiopathic arthritis. The CDR3 sequence: CASALGDRSSGNTIYF. The DNA for the CDR3 is TGTGCCAGCGCCCTGGGGGACAGATCCTCTGGAAACACCATATATTTT.